This passage covers 28 T cell receptor beta chains from one sample sequenced in a study of blood T cell repertoires in COVID-19. Method: immunoSEQ multiplex PCR; TCRdb's copy keeps in-frame clones and lacks some. The sample gives roughly 90,000 clones, roughly 80% of which show up once; around a sixth is in the top ten. Source material: peripheral blood. The receptors here all came from a woman older than 75 with active or convalescent COVID-19.

This chain joins TRBV5-1 and TRBJ2-1; the match to TRBD1 covers 8 bases. Germline CDR1 reads SGHRS; CDR2 reads YFSETQ. Losses at the gene ends were 2 bases for V and 9 bases for J; bases not matched to a gene: 4. The CDR3 totals 13 residues. CDR3 DNA sequence: TGCGCCAGCAGCTTCGGACAGGGCCCTGAGCAGTTCTTC. As protein: CASSFGQGPEQFF.

The J gene is TRBJ1-5, the V gene TRBV4-2; perhaps TRBD1 as D (5 bases). This CDR3 spans 15 amino acids. Germline V gene sequence: CDR1 LGHNA, CDR2 YNFKEQ. Between the trimmed V and J ends, which lost 1 base and 7 bases, there was a span of 14 bases. CDR3 DNA sequence: TGTGCCAGCAGCCAAGTGGACACGAGTAGGCAGCCCCAGCATTTT. Encoded protein: CASSQVDTSRQPQHF.

The chain couples TRBV6-2 or TRBV6-3 to TRBJ2-7; 14 positions match TRBD2. Germline lookup yields CDR1 MNHEY and CDR2 SVGEGT. CDR3 length equals 19 residues. The V and J ends lost 5 bases and 0 bases, in that order; junction bases with no gene match: 12. CDR3 DNA sequence: TGTGCCAGCAGTACCCGGACTAGCGGGAGGCCCCCTAGCTCCTACGAGCAGTACTTC. It translates to CASSTRTSGRPPSSYEQYF.

With regard to this clone: One end of the junction fails to match germline, which may point to a read error. V usage is TRBV19 and J usage is TRBJ2-7; D is perhaps TRBD2 (6 bases). CDR3 length: 12 residues. CDR1 LNHDA and CDR2 SQIVND come from the germline V gene (reference sequence). The CDR3 region is CASKELAGILHF. In DNA form, the CDR3 reads TGTGCCAGTAAGGAACTAGCTGGTATCCTCCACTTC. Variable domain in full (rest from reference TRBV19 and TRBJ2-7): DGGITQSPKYLFRKEGQNVTLSCEQNLNHDAMYWYRQDPGQGLRLIYYSQIVNDFQKGDIAEGYSVSREKKESFPLTVTSAQKNPTAFYLCASKELAGILHFGPGTRLTVT.

DNA of the CDR3: TGCGCCAGCAGCTTGGGACAGGGGGCCTACGAGCAGTACTTC. It translates to CASSLGQGAYEQYF. V gene TRBV5-1 combines with J gene TRBJ2-7, with TRBD1 identical over 9 bases. Germline CDR1 reads SGHRS; CDR2 reads YFSETQ. CDR3 length equals 14 residues. J gave up 2 bases and V 0 bases, and 0 bases lay outside the gene matches.

The rearrangement links TRBV30 to TRBJ1-3, with D possibly TRBD1 on 6 matching bases. This CDR3 contains 14 residues. The germline V gene encodes CDR1 GTSNPN and CDR2 SVGIG (reference sequence). Trimming shortened V by 2 bases and J by 0 bases, and 8 bases separated the two germline ends. The CDR3 DNA is TGTGCCTGGAGTTGGGACACCTCTGGAAACACCATATATTTT. Encoded protein: CAWSWDTSGNTIYF.

With respect to this clone: At one end the junction does not follow the germline gene, possibly because of a read error. The rearrangement links TRBV29-1 to TRBJ2-3; D is perhaps TRBD1 (6 bases). The germline gives CDR1 SQVTM, CDR2 ANQGSEA. The CDR3 is made up of 12 amino acids. As DNA, the CDR3 is TGCAGCGTTGATGGGGGCGCAGATATGCAGTATTTT. Amino acids: CSVDGGADMQYF.

This chain links TRBV6-6 with TRBJ1-1; D possibly corresponds to TRBD1 (5 bases). In germline, CDR1 is MNHNY, CDR2 SVGAGI (reference sequence). Trimming shortened V by 0 bases and J by 5 bases, and 13 bases separated the two germline ends. The CDR3 has 15 residues. CDR3 sequence (DNA): TGTGCCAGCAGTTACTCGAGGTATGGACATACTGAAGCTTTCTTT. Amino acids: CASSYSRYGHTEAFF.

The V and J genes are TRBV5-4 and TRBJ2-5; tentatively, D is TRBD2 (5 bases). Trimming cost V 0 bases and J 5 bases, with 14 bases left between them. Germline CDR1 is SGHNT and CDR2 is YYREEE (reference sequence). The CDR3 sequence is 15 residues long. DNA for the CDR3: TGTGCCAGCAGCTTGGATGTCAGGTCGGGGGAGACCCAGTACTTC. Its protein product is CASSLDVRSGETQYF.

The chain has TRBV2 and TRBJ2-1, with 7 bases that match TRBD2. The V gene's germline CDR1 is SNHLY and CDR2 FYNNEI. With 11 bases clipped from V and 10 bases from J, the junction kept 8 bases outside the gene matches. CDR3 length: 11 residues. CDR3 bases: TGTGCCGGGGGGGTGTTTCGGGAGCAGTTCTTC. Translating gives CAGGVFREQFF.

The chain carries TRBV6-2 or TRBV6-3 and TRBJ2-7, with a weak D call TRBD2 (5 bases). The CDR3 is 11 amino acids. Trimming pared 6 bases from V and 7 bases from J, leaving 10 bases between. From germline, CDR1 is MNHEY and CDR2 SVGEGT. The chain's CDR3 is CASSLRGEQYF. The CDR3 DNA sequence: TGTGCCAGCAGCCTCCGGGGAGAGCAGTACTTC.

This clone was recorded once. The chain joins TRBV19 to TRBJ1-5; TRBD1 aligns across 10 bases. The V gene's germline CDR1 is LNHDA and CDR2 SQIVND (reference sequence). The CDR3 contains 14 residues. Trimming cost V 5 bases and J 4 bases; bases outside gene matches: 2. The CDR3 protein is CASSLDRGNQPQHF. The CDR3 DNA reads as TGTGCCAGTAGTCTGGACAGGGGGAATCAGCCCCAGCATTTT.

This clone turned up a few times. V gene TRBV2 combines with J gene TRBJ2-7; 9 bases are shared with TRBD1. Germline V gene data show CDR1 as SNHLY and CDR2 as FYNNEI. Losses at the gene ends were 5 bases for V and 5 bases for J; bases not matched to a gene: 7. The CDR3 extends over 14 amino acids. CDR3 residues: CASSKGQGIDEQYF. CDR3 bases: TGTGCCAGCAGTAAGGGACAGGGCATCGACGAGCAGTACTTC.

The chain couples TRBV27 to TRBJ2-5; 9 positions agree with TRBD1. The CDR3 length is 15 residues. Germline CDR1 MNHEY, CDR2 SMNVEV (reference sequence). V was clipped by 6 bases and J by 5 bases; unmatched bases: 10. The CDR3 reads CASRFLQGAHETQYF. For the CDR3, the DNA is TGTGCCAGCAGATTCCTACAGGGGGCTCATGAGACCCAGTACTTC.

J is TRBJ1-1 and V is TRBV4-3, with D hard to call. The ends were cut back, 0 bases at V and 10 bases at J, with 12 bases in the middle. This CDR3 spans 13 amino acids. CDR1 and CDR2 (germline): LGHNA, YSLEER. The CDR3 loop is CASSQEVLGRAFF. The DNA for the CDR3 is TGCGCCAGCAGCCAAGAGGTCCTCGGGAGAGCTTTCTTT.

The V gene is TRBV7-2, the J gene TRBJ1-3; D is possibly TRBD1 (6 bases). Germline CDR1 reads SGHTA; CDR2 reads FQGNSA. With 1 base removed from V and 0 bases from J, the gap between germline ends came to 13 bases. The CDR3 has 17 amino acids. The DNA for the CDR3 is TGTGCCAGCAGCTTAGGGACAGCCTCATACTCTGGAAACACCATATATTTT. Encoded protein: CASSLGTASYSGNTIYF.

The gene calls are TRBV20-1 and TRBJ1-5; unclear D gene. The CDR3 sequence is 12 residues long. Per the germline V gene, CDR1 is DFQATT and CDR2 is SNEGSKA (reference sequence). V was shortened by 3 bases and J by 14 bases, with 17 bases between the two germline ends. The CDR3 sequence is CSASSGFGEEHF. The CDR3 region has the DNA TGCAGTGCTAGTTCGGGGTTTGGGGAAGAGCATTTT.

The rearrangement joins TRBV23-1 to TRBJ2-3; D not resolved. TRBV23-1 has ORF status, its function being uncertain. Trimming took 3 bases from V and 0 from J, leaving 16 bases between them. This CDR3 spans 17 amino acids. The DNA for the CDR3 is TGCGCCAGCAGTCATAAACCCCTGGTTACAAGCACAGATACGCAGTATTTT. Encoded protein: CASSHKPLVTSTDTQYF.

The chain couples TRBV6-5 to TRBJ1-4; D is uncertain. V dropped 2 bases and J dropped 8 bases, with 18 bases sitting between them. This CDR3 has 16 amino acids. Germline V CDR1 and CDR2: MNHEY, SVGAGI. The CDR3: CASSYLSGEAIEKLFF. The CDR3 nucleotides read TGTGCCAGCAGTTACCTATCGGGAGAGGCTATCGAAAAACTGTTTTTT.

The chain carries TRBV5-3 and TRBJ2-1; 9 bases are a match to TRBD1. TRBV5-3 is marked as an open reading frame, function uncertain. This CDR3 comprises 15 residues. The J segment lost 1 base and the V segment lost 4 bases, leaving 3 bases of the junction unmatched. CDR3: CARSPDRGSYNEQFF. CDR3 bases: TGTGCCAGAAGCCCGGACAGGGGTTCCTACAATGAGCAGTTCTTC.

The chain uses TRBV5-1 and TRBJ2-3; D is ambiguous. The germline V gene has CDR1 SGHRS and CDR2 YFSETQ. V was cut by 0 bases and J by 2 bases, with 7 bases left in between. The CDR3 covers 14 residues. CDR3 in amino acids: CASSLEQITDTQYF. As DNA, the CDR3 is TGCGCCAGCAGCTTGGAACAGATCACAGATACGCAGTATTTT.

The V gene is TRBV5-5, the J gene TRBJ2-5; TRBD2 aligns across 7 bases. The CDR3 is made up of 17 amino acids. Losses at the gene ends were 1 base for V and 4 bases for J; bases not matched to a gene: 13. Germline-derived CDR1 and CDR2 are SGHKS and YYEKEE (reference sequence). The CDR3 is CASSLLGRGGQGETQYF. CDR3 nucleotide sequence: TGTGCCAGCAGCTTGTTGGGGAGGGGCGGGCAAGGAGAGACCCAGTACTTC.

This clone was counted between two and nine times. The chain employs TRBV6-5 and TRBJ2-7, with D maybe TRBD1 (6 bases). The CDR3 contains 15 residues. V shed 0 bases and J shed 2 bases, with 11 bases lying between them. Germline lookup yields CDR1 MNHEY and CDR2 SVGAGI. The CDR3 spells CASSYSPDSTYEQYF. The CDR3 coding sequence is TGTGCCAGCAGTTACTCACCGGACAGTACCTACGAGCAGTACTTC.

The CDR3 region is CASNDLAGRGYEQFF. The CDR3 bases are TGTGCCAGCAATGATCTAGCGGGAAGAGGGTATGAGCAGTTCTTC. The V gene is TRBV2, the J gene TRBJ2-1; 9 nucleotides align to TRBD2. J lost 8 bases, V lost 7 bases, and 12 bases had no gene match. The CDR3 runs to 15 residues. Germline CDR1 SNHLY, CDR2 FYNNEI.

The rearrangement links TRBV7-2 to TRBJ1-1, with 9 bases aligning to TRBD1. This CDR3 contains 13 residues. V lost 4 bases and J lost 11; bases outside the gene matches: 8. Germline V gene lookup returns CDR1 SGHTA and CDR2 FQGNSA. CDR3 in DNA: TGTGCCAGCAGCTGGACAGGGGTTCAAGAGGCTTTCTTT. Protein: CASSWTGVQEAFF.

The CDR3 DNA reads TGTGCCAGCAGGGCCGGGACAGGAGGCGGCTACACCTTC. Its translation: CASRAGTGGGYTF. V usage is TRBV6-6 and J usage is TRBJ1-2; 8 nucleotides agree with TRBD1. CDR1 is MNHNY, CDR2 SVGAGI, per germline (reference sequence). With 6 bases clipped from V and 8 bases from J, the junction kept 8 bases outside the gene matches. The CDR3 runs 13 residues.

The V call is TRBV10-3, the J call TRBJ2-3; the match to TRBD2 covers 9 bases. The V gene's germline CDR1 is ENHRY and CDR2 SYGVKD. The CDR3 has 15 amino acids. J gave up 2 bases and V 5 bases, and 5 bases lay outside the gene matches. The CDR3 region is CAISFSGGTTDTQYF. In DNA form, the CDR3 reads TGTGCCATCAGTTTTAGCGGGGGAACCACAGATACGCAGTATTTT.

The CDR3 reads CASVESGSGNTIYF. For the CDR3, the DNA is TGTGCCAGCGTCGAATCAGGGTCTGGAAACACCATATATTTT. V is TRBV18 and J is TRBJ1-3, with D possibly matching TRBD1 (5 bases). Germline assignment: CDR1 KGHSH and CDR2 LQKENI. Between the trimmed V and J ends, which lost 8 bases and 1 base, there was a span of 12 bases. The CDR3 length is 14 residues.